Shown below are 18 T cell receptor beta chains from a single sample sequenced in a study of cytomegalovirus exposure and HLA in healthy donors. In the PCR, 60 Vbeta and 13 Jbeta primers were used. Sequenced by immunoSEQ multiplex PCR; TCRdb stores in-frame clones only, minus some. Found here are approximately 100,000 clones, around 75% of them singletons; the top ten hold 2.5%. Sequenced: PBMCs. All receptors derive from a man aged 35 to 55 in good health and CMV-seronegative.

This clone was recorded only once. The rearrangement joins TRBV7-2 to TRBJ1-1; 9 bases are a match to TRBD1. The CDR3 loop spans 14 amino acids. Unmatched junction bases numbered 3, after V lost 3 bases and J lost 4 bases. The germline gives CDR1 SGHTA, CDR2 FQGNSA. DNA for the CDR3: TGTGCCAGCAGCTTCTTACAGGGGGCCACTGAAGCTTTCTTT. It is translated as CASSFLQGATEAFF.

This clone has just a few counts. V is TRBV7-2 and J is TRBJ1-6; D is perhaps TRBD1 (5 bases). The CDR3 has 16 residues. Germline loops: CDR1 SGHTA, CDR2 FQGNSA. Trimming stripped 5 bases from V and 7 bases from J, with 18 bases between. The CDR3 DNA follows: TGTGCCAGCAGCCCCCAGGGTCCGGCGGGGAATTCACCCCTCCACTTT. Translation: CASSPQGPAGNSPLHF.

This chain uses TRBV2 with TRBJ2-5; no reliable D call. This CDR3 is built from 11 residues. The germline CDR1 and CDR2 sequences are SNHLY and FYNNEI. Trimming pared 6 bases from V and 6 bases from J, leaving 8 bases between. Here the CDR3 DNA reads TGTGCCAGCAGCCAATTCAAGACCCAGTACTTC. Translated: CASSQFKTQYF.

This sequence joins TRBV5-4 and TRBJ2-5, with TRBD2 matching 10 bases. CDR3 size: 16 residues. Germline assignment: CDR1 SGHNT and CDR2 YYREEE (reference sequence). V lost 4 bases, J lost 1 base, and 7 bases stayed unmatched. CDR3 nucleotides: TGTGCCAGCAGCCCAGGAAGCGGGGGGGCCCAAGAGACCCAGTACTTC. Its protein product is CASSPGSGGAQETQYF.

This clone was seen once. V usage is TRBV19 and J usage is TRBJ2-7; 8 bases are shared with TRBD1. V lost 1 base and J lost 12; bases outside the gene matches: 8. Germline V gives CDR1 LNHDA, CDR2 SQIVND (reference sequence). The CDR3 sequence is 13 residues long. The CDR3 sequence: CASSIGPDREMYF. DNA of the CDR3: TGTGCCAGTAGTATAGGGCCGGACAGGGAAATGTACTTC.

Here the CDR3 reads CASSIVLAGEETQYF. The CDR3 DNA sequence: TGCGCCAGCAGTATCGTTCTAGCGGGGGAAGAGACCCAGTACTTC. This chain uses TRBV5-1 with TRBJ2-5, with TRBD2 matching over 10 bases. Germline CDR1 SGHRS, CDR2 YFSETQ. CDR3 length: 15 residues. J lost 3 bases, V lost 5 bases, and 7 bases had no gene match.

The rearrangement uses TRBV28 and TRBJ1-5; possibly TRBD1 for D (5 bases). Trimming pared 5 bases from V and 3 bases from J, leaving 11 bases between. Germline assignment: CDR1 MDHEN and CDR2 SYDVKM. This CDR3 spans 14 amino acids. The CDR3 sequence: CASSRATVNQPQHF. The DNA of the CDR3 is TGTGCCAGCAGTCGAGCGACAGTCAATCAGCCCCAGCATTTT.

This clone was found once. The rearrangement links TRBV5-1 to TRBJ2-5, with D hard to call. Per the germline V gene, CDR1 is SGHRS and CDR2 is YFSETQ. The CDR3 runs 13 residues. The ends were cut back, 3 bases at V and 1 base at J, with 7 bases in the middle. DNA for the CDR3: TGCGCCAGCAGCTCCTTCCTCCAAGAGACCCAGTACTTC. Its translation is CASSSFLQETQYF.

A few counts support this clone. V gene TRBV7-2 combines with J gene TRBJ2-5, with 11 bases matching TRBD2. Losses at the gene ends were 0 bases for V and 2 bases for J; bases not matched to a gene: 8. The CDR3 runs 18 residues. Germline V gene sequence: CDR1 SGHTA, CDR2 FQGNSA. CDR3 sequence reads: CASSLAPSGGPRQETQYF. In DNA form, the CDR3 reads TGTGCCAGCAGCTTAGCGCCTAGCGGGGGGCCTCGACAAGAGACCCAGTACTTC.

The gene calls are TRBV7-2 and TRBJ2-2, with 9 bases that match TRBD2. Germline CDR1 is SGHTA and CDR2 is FQGNSA. The CDR3 totals 15 residues. Trimming took 4 bases from V and 8 from J; bases not matched to a gene: 8. CDR3 DNA: TGTGCCAGCAGCTCAGGACTAGCGCGGTCGGGGGAGCTGTTTTTT. The encoded protein is CASSSGLARSGELFF.

This clone was counted a single time. V and J are TRBV6-1 and TRBJ1-5, with a tentative D call TRBD1 (6 bases). CDR3 length: 15 residues. Trimming took off 9 bases at V and 3 bases at J, with 18 bases between the two ends. The germline CDR1 and CDR2 sequences are MNHNS and SASEGT. This chain's CDR3 is CASWIRGLNNQPQHF. The DNA of the CDR3 is TGTGCCAGTTGGATCAGGGGATTAAACAATCAGCCCCAGCATTTT.

Regarding this clone: The same CDR3 can be traced to other DNA sequences in this sample. This rearrangement joins TRBV4-1 to TRBJ2-1; 8 positions agree with TRBD1. The CDR3 runs 13 residues. V shed 5 bases and J 4 bases; nucleotides not matched to a gene: 1. Germline lookup yields CDR1 MGHRA and CDR2 YSYEKL. The CDR3 region is CASSRTGYNEQFF. As DNA, the CDR3 is TGCGCCAGCAGCAGGACAGGGTACAATGAGCAGTTCTTC.

This clone was counted a few times. The CDR3 sequence is CASSLGSGAGYEQYF. For the CDR3, the DNA is TGCGCCAGCAGCTTGGGTAGCGGGGCTGGCTACGAGCAGTACTTC. The genes are TRBV5-1 and TRBJ2-7; the match to TRBD2 covers 8 bases. From germline, CDR1 is SGHRS and CDR2 YFSETQ. This CDR3 is built from 15 residues. V dropped 0 bases and J dropped 3; count of bases not matched to a gene: 5. The variable domain in full, with the rest retrieved from reference TRBV5-1 and TRBJ2-7, is KAGVTQTPRYLIKTRGQQVTLSCSPISGHRSVSWYQQTPGQGLQFLFEYFSETQRNKGNFPGRFSGRQFSNSRSEMNVSTLELGDSALYLCASSLGSGAGYEQYFGPGTRLTVT.

This rearrangement joins TRBV2 to TRBJ2-3; D possibly corresponds to TRBD2 (5 bases). V lost 6 bases, J lost 5 bases, and 9 bases lay in between. The germline gives CDR1 SNHLY, CDR2 FYNNEI. This CDR3 has 12 residues. The CDR3 bases are TGTGCCAGCAGGGGTGGGAGAGATACGCAGTATTTT. Protein product: CASRGGRDTQYF.

The gene calls are TRBV7-9 and TRBJ2-1, with 10 nucleotides matching TRBD2. Germline CDR1 reads SEHNR; CDR2 reads FQNEAQ (reference sequence). The CDR3 spans 16 residues. V gave up 5 bases and J gave up 2 bases; unmatched junction bases: 6. CDR3 coding DNA: TGTGCCAGCAGCCTCAGCGGACTAGCGGCCTACAATGAGCAGTTCTTC. This encodes CASSLSGLAAYNEQFF.

A few counts support this clone. The chain links TRBV7-2 to TRBJ2-5; 7 nucleotides align to TRBD2. The germline gives CDR1 SGHTA, CDR2 FQGNSA. This CDR3 has 15 residues. The V gene end was trimmed by 2 bases and the J gene end by 5 bases; junction bases not matched to a gene: 8. The CDR3 is CASSLLAGRGETQYF. CDR3 sequence (DNA): TGTGCCAGCAGCTTATTAGCGGGCCGGGGGGAGACCCAGTACTTC.

The chain links TRBV7-8 to TRBJ2-2; D might be TRBD1 (5 bases). This CDR3 spans 14 amino acids. The V gene lost 1 base and the J gene lost 6 bases, with 9 bases spanning the gap. The germline gives CDR1 SGHVS, CDR2 FQNEAQ. In DNA form, the CDR3 reads TGTGCCAGCAGCTTAGGGGGCGCGGCCGGGGAGCTGTTTTTT. It translates to CASSLGGAAGELFF.

This clone has just one count. The chain joins TRBV2 to TRBJ1-2; a possible D gene is TRBD1 (5 bases). Trimming pared 6 bases from V and 8 bases from J, leaving 16 bases between. CDR3 length: 13 amino acids. Germline CDR1 and CDR2: SNHLY and FYNNEI. The CDR3 bases are TGTGCCAGCAGCCCCGGGGGGTTAAGAGGCTACACCTTC. Its translation is CASSPGGLRGYTF.